This is a list of T cell receptor beta chains from one sample in a study of cytomegalovirus exposure and HLA in healthy donors. TCRdb's table, derived via immunoSEQ multiplex PCR, lists solely in-frame clones and lacks some. Seen here are 100,000 to 150,000 clones, more than 60% observed once, and the top ten hold more than 1.5%. Sequencing used PBMCs. The receptors here all came from a man aged 18 to 29 in good health and CMV-seronegative. CDR3s include the opening cysteine and the closing phenylalanine or tryptophan. Each record gives: V gene, CDR3 length, J gene, clone size, D gene, CDR3 protein. A D gene is named only where the DNA matches it firmly. Expanded clones get a size class; other rows say once, few or many, or leave the size out.

v_call: TRBV30
cdr3_length: 21
j_call: TRBJ1-3
clone_size: once
d_call: TRBD1
cdr3_aa: CAWSTQRTGGTMGGPRNTIYF

v_call: TRBV7-8
cdr3_length: 13
j_call: TRBJ1-1
clone_size: NA
d_call: NA
cdr3_aa: CASSSRMNTEAFF

v_call: TRBV4-1
cdr3_length: 15
j_call: TRBJ2-7
clone_size: NA
d_call: TRBD2
cdr3_aa: CASSQIGLAGSEQYF

v_call: TRBV13
cdr3_length: 13
j_call: TRBJ2-5
clone_size: NA
d_call: NA
cdr3_aa: CASSSGRGETQYF

v_call: TRBV28
cdr3_length: 14
j_call: TRBJ1-1
clone_size: once
d_call: NA
cdr3_aa: CASSLMGGLTEAFF

v_call: TRBV7-2
cdr3_length: 14
j_call: TRBJ2-2
clone_size: NA
d_call: NA
cdr3_aa: CASRQKERTGELFF

v_call: TRBV5-1
cdr3_length: 14
j_call: TRBJ1-4
clone_size: NA
d_call: NA
cdr3_aa: CASSLRGGSEKLFF

v_call: TRBV30
cdr3_length: 12
j_call: TRBJ1-1
clone_size: NA
d_call: TRBD1
cdr3_aa: CAWDRANTEAFF

v_call: TRBV6-1
cdr3_length: 15
j_call: TRBJ1-1
clone_size: NA
d_call: NA
cdr3_aa: CASGPPGGRDTEAFF

v_call: TRBV27
cdr3_length: 16
j_call: TRBJ2-6
clone_size: NA
d_call: NA
cdr3_aa: CASSLSAGYGANVLTF

v_call: TRBV7-2
cdr3_length: 18
j_call: TRBJ2-7
clone_size: NA
d_call: TRBD2
cdr3_aa: CASSLSGTSFHPGYEQYF

v_call: TRBV2
cdr3_length: 14
j_call: TRBJ2-2
clone_size: NA
d_call: NA
cdr3_aa: CATRDRTHTGELFF

v_call: TRBV5-6
cdr3_length: 17
j_call: TRBJ2-1
clone_size: NA
d_call: TRBD2
cdr3_aa: CASSLGPLAGGMYEQFF

v_call: TRBV7-2
cdr3_length: 17
j_call: TRBJ1-1
clone_size: few
d_call: NA
cdr3_aa: CASSLGIVGQLNTEAFF

v_call: TRBV19
cdr3_length: 15
j_call: TRBJ1-4
clone_size: NA
d_call: NA
cdr3_aa: CALGGTKKTNEKLFF

v_call: TRBV19
cdr3_length: 12
j_call: TRBJ2-7
clone_size: NA
d_call: NA
cdr3_aa: CASSRLRDEQYF

v_call: TRBV29-1
cdr3_length: 14
j_call: TRBJ1-1
clone_size: NA
d_call: TRBD1
cdr3_aa: CSVEREQGATEAFF

v_call: TRBV5-1
cdr3_length: 12
j_call: TRBJ2-1
clone_size: once
d_call: TRBD1
cdr3_aa: CASSLGGSEQFF

v_call: TRBV6-5
cdr3_length: 16
j_call: TRBJ2-4
clone_size: NA
d_call: NA
cdr3_aa: CASSYSIGRGKNIQYF

v_call: TRBV7-8
cdr3_length: 13
j_call: TRBJ2-4
clone_size: NA
d_call: NA
cdr3_aa: CASSEGYRNIQYF